The 27 T cell receptor beta chains reported below all come from one sample, sequenced in a study of cytomegalovirus exposure and HLA in healthy donors. It was with 60 Vbeta and 13 Jbeta primers that the PCR ran. The data were produced by immunoSEQ multiplex PCR, yet TCRdb's version contains in-frame clones alone and is incomplete. The sample carries roughly 150,000 clones, 75% recorded once. Sequencing input: PBMCs. The receptors here all came from a young man in good health and CMV-seropositive.

The chain uses TRBV5-1 and TRBJ1-2; D is unresolved. The CDR3 is 13 residues long. Between the trimmed V and J ends, which lost 0 bases and 5 bases, there was a span of 8 bases. From germline, CDR1 is SGHRS and CDR2 YFSETQ. CDR3 DNA sequence: TGCGCCAGCAGCTTGGCCCCACATTATGGCTACACCTTC. It translates to CASSLAPHYGYTF. Supplemented by reference TRBV5-1 and TRBJ1-2, the full variable domain reads KAGVTQTPRYLIKTRGQQVTLSCSPISGHRSVSWYQQTPGQGLQFLFEYFSETQRNKGNFPGRFSGRQFSNSRSEMNVSTLELGDSALYLCASSLAPHYGYTFGSGTRLTVV.

This chain connects TRBV18 to TRBJ1-1, with 7 bases that match TRBD1. The V segment lost 3 bases and the J segment 2 bases; nucleotides outside the gene matches: 6. Germline V CDR1 and CDR2: KGHSH, LQKENI. This CDR3 comprises 15 residues. The CDR3 region is CASSPLEGANTEAFF. CDR3 sequence (DNA): TGTGCCAGCTCACCTCTGGAGGGGGCCAACACTGAAGCTTTCTTT.

This chain uses TRBV28 with TRBJ2-2; 7 bases align to TRBD2. The germline V gene has CDR1 MDHEN and CDR2 SYDVKM. V was clipped by 5 bases and J by 4 bases; unmatched bases: 7. This CDR3 has 15 residues. DNA of the CDR3: TGTGCCAGCAGTGCGGCGGGAGTAGGCACCGGGGAGCTGTTTTTT. The encoded protein is CASSAAGVGTGELFF. The full variable domain, its missing parts supplied by reference TRBV28 and TRBJ2-2, is DVKVTQSSRYLVKRTGEKVFLECVQDMDHENMFWYRQDPGLGLRLIYFSYDVKMKEKGDIPEGYSVSREKKERFSLILESASTNQTSMYLCASSAAGVGTGELFFGEGSRLTVL.

The V call is TRBV30, the J call TRBJ2-2; TRBD1 matches 7 bases. This CDR3 comprises 15 residues. The germline V gene encodes CDR1 GTSNPN and CDR2 SVGIG (reference sequence). The V and J ends lost 4 bases and 0 bases, in that order; junction bases with no gene match: 5. The CDR3 coding sequence is TGTGCCTGGATCCACCAGGGGGCGAACACCGGGGAGCTGTTTTTT. This encodes CAWIHQGANTGELFF. The full variable domain, with the rest looked up from reference TRBV30 and TRBJ2-2, is SQTIHQWPATLVQPVGSPLSLECTVEGTSNPNLYWYRQAAGRGLQLLFYSVGIGQISSEVPQNLSASRPQDRQFILSSKKLLLSDSGFYLCAWIHQGANTGELFFGEGSRLTVL.

Here the CDR3 reads CASSLALTGVGSYEQYF. The CDR3 region has the DNA TGCGCCAGCAGCTTGGCCTTGACAGGGGTGGGCTCCTACGAGCAGTACTTC. The chain is built from TRBV5-1 and TRBJ2-7; 8 nucleotides line up with TRBD1. V was pared by 0 bases and J by 0 bases, with 8 bases of the junction left unmatched. The germline V gene encodes CDR1 SGHRS and CDR2 YFSETQ. This CDR3 comprises 17 residues. The full variable domain, its missing parts supplied by reference TRBV5-1 and TRBJ2-7, is KAGVTQTPRYLIKTRGQQVTLSCSPISGHRSVSWYQQTPGQGLQFLFEYFSETQRNKGNFPGRFSGRQFSNSRSEMNVSTLELGDSALYLCASSLALTGVGSYEQYFGPGTRLTVT.

The chain employs TRBV27 and TRBJ1-1; 8 bases match TRBD1. J was trimmed by 5 bases and V by 2 bases; bases with no gene match: 7. CDR3 length equals 15 residues. From germline, CDR1 is MNHEY and CDR2 SMNVEV (reference sequence). CDR3 region: CASSLTGTGYTEAFF. CDR3 in DNA: TGTGCCAGCAGTTTAACCGGGACAGGCTATACTGAAGCTTTCTTT.

This clone was counted between two and nine times. Written as DNA, the CDR3 is TGTGCCAGCAGTGGGGACGGGGGGACCACAGATACGCAGTATTTT. Amino acids: CASSGDGGTTDTQYF. The genes are TRBV6-4 and TRBJ2-3; TRBD2 matches 7 bases. This CDR3 is built from 15 residues. The ends lost 4 bases at V and 2 bases at J; junction bases unmatched: 6. Per the germline V gene, CDR1 is MRHNA and CDR2 is SNTAGT.

The chain is built from TRBV6-6 and TRBJ1-2; TRBD1 agrees at 10 bases. Trimming at V came to 6 bases and at J to 0 bases, leaving 4 bases not matched to a gene. The CDR3 spans 15 residues. CDR1 is MNHNY and CDR2 is SVGAGI in the germline V gene (reference sequence). The CDR3 is CASRTGTGANYGYTF. Here the CDR3 DNA reads TGTGCCAGCAGGACCGGGACAGGGGCTAACTATGGCTACACCTTC.

The chain has TRBV27 and TRBJ2-1, with D uncertain. Deletions cut 0 bases from V and 9 bases from J, with 24 bases between. CDR1 is MNHEY, CDR2 SMNVEV, per germline (reference sequence). The CDR3 sequence is 18 residues long. The CDR3 bases are TGTGCCAGCAGTTTATCTCCTCTTACGGCCAACGCGAGGAGTGAGCAGTTCTTC. Translated: CASSLSPLTANARSEQFF.

The rearrangement uses TRBV5-1 and TRBJ2-7; D might be TRBD1 (6 bases). CDR3 length equals 15 residues. Germline-derived CDR1 and CDR2 are SGHRS and YFSETQ. The germline V and J ends were trimmed by 5 bases and 2 bases, with 17 bases remaining between them. The CDR3 loop is CASRAGAATTYEQYF. The CDR3 DNA sequence: TGCGCCAGCAGGGCAGGGGCGGCCACGACCTACGAGCAGTACTTC. Supplemented by reference TRBV5-1 and TRBJ2-7, the full variable domain reads KAGVTQTPRYLIKTRGQQVTLSCSPISGHRSVSWYQQTPGQGLQFLFEYFSETQRNKGNFPGRFSGRQFSNSRSEMNVSTLELGDSALYLCASRAGAATTYEQYFGPGTRLTVT.

In this sample, this clone turned up once. This chain connects TRBV9 to TRBJ2-1; D perhaps matches TRBD1 (6 bases). The germline V gene has CDR1 SGDLS and CDR2 YYNGEE. Deletions cut 3 bases from V and 10 bases from J, with 14 bases between. The CDR3 sequence is 13 residues long. The CDR3 nucleotides read TGTGCCAGCAGCGCCACCGCCGGGACAGAGCAGTTCTTC. Translating gives CASSATAGTEQFF.

V and J are TRBV19 and TRBJ2-1; 10 bases agree with TRBD2. The length of the CDR3 is 18 residues. Per the germline V gene, CDR1 is LNHDA and CDR2 is SQIVND (reference sequence). J was trimmed by 3 bases and V by 9 bases; bases with no gene match: 17. CDR3 sequence (DNA): TGTGCCAGCTTTACCCGGACTAGCGGATGGCGGTTCTACAATGAGCAGTTCTTC. This codes for CASFTRTSGWRFYNEQFF.

This sequence joins TRBV6-4 and TRBJ1-1; 9 nucleotides align to TRBD1. The germline gives CDR1 MRHNA, CDR2 SNTAGT. Trimming took 6 bases from V and 5 from J; bases not matched to a gene: 7. The CDR3 consists of 14 residues. CDR3 amino acids: CASRIQGARTEAFF. In DNA, the CDR3 is TGTGCCAGCAGGATACAGGGGGCGCGGACTGAAGCTTTCTTT.

The chain employs TRBV6-1 and TRBJ1-4; D remains unclear. CDR1 is MNHNS and CDR2 is SASEGT in the germline V gene. The CDR3 totals 15 residues. Deletions cut 2 bases from V and 8 bases from J, with 15 bases between. The CDR3 nucleotides read TGTGCCAGCAGTGAACGGGTGACGGGAACGGAAAAACTGTTTTTT. Translating it yields CASSERVTGTEKLFF.

For the CDR3, the DNA is TGTGCCAGCAGTGACAGGGAGAACACTGAAGCTTTCTTT. Residues: CASSDRENTEAFF. This sequence joins TRBV6-1 and TRBJ1-1, with D maybe TRBD1 (5 bases). This CDR3 comprises 13 residues. From germline, CDR1 is MNHNS and CDR2 SASEGT. The V and J ends lost 3 bases and 1 base respectively, with 6 bases between them.

The rearrangement links TRBV28 to TRBJ2-7; possible D gene TRBD2, 5 bases. This CDR3 has 16 amino acids. Germline V gene sequence: CDR1 MDHEN, CDR2 SYDVKM. The V gene lost 3 bases and the J gene lost 5 bases, with 20 bases spanning the gap. This CDR3 is CASSFPVGPRADEQYF. The CDR3 nucleotides are TGTGCCAGCAGTTTCCCCGTTGGACCGAGGGCGGACGAGCAGTACTTC. Variable domain in full (rest from reference TRBV28 and TRBJ2-7): DVKVTQSSRYLVKRTGEKVFLECVQDMDHENMFWYRQDPGLGLRLIYFSYDVKMKEKGDIPEGYSVSREKKERFSLILESASTNQTSMYLCASSFPVGPRADEQYFGPGTRLTVT.

The chain recombines TRBV30 with TRBJ2-5, with D possibly matching TRBD1 (5 bases). Germline assignment: CDR1 GTSNPN and CDR2 SVGIG (reference sequence). The V and J ends lost 0 bases and 5 bases respectively, with 13 bases between them. This CDR3 spans 14 amino acids. The CDR3 nucleotides are TGTGCCTGGAGTGTAGGTCCAGGGTGGGAGACCCAGTACTTC. As protein: CAWSVGPGWETQYF.

V gene TRBV21-1 combines with J gene TRBJ2-6; the D call TRBD2 from the table was never checked on the DNA. TRBV21-1 represents a pseudogene. This CDR3 is 20 amino acids long. CDR3 amino acids: CASSKDLRGTPYSGANVLTF. DNA of the CDR3: TGTGCCAGCAGCAAAGACCTGCGGGGGACCCCTTACTCTGGGGCCAACGTCCTGACTTTC.

This clone was counted between two and nine times. The chain carries TRBV6-5 and TRBJ1-1, with 9 bases lining up with TRBD1. Germline V gene data show CDR1 as MNHEY and CDR2 as SVGAGI. Trimming cost V 5 bases and J 6 bases; bases outside gene matches: 1. CDR3 size: 12 residues. CDR3 nucleotides: TGTGCCAGCAGTAGACAGGGGGCTGAAGCTTTCTTT. Its translation is CASSRQGAEAFF.

V is TRBV28 and J is TRBJ2-5; D unresolved. The CDR3 totals 12 residues. Germline V lookup: CDR1 MDHEN, CDR2 SYDVKM. V gave up 3 bases and J gave up 4 bases, with 6 bases separating them. CDR3 sequence: CASSFGGETQYF. The CDR3, as DNA: TGTGCCAGCAGTTTCGGCGGAGAGACCCAGTACTTC.

This clone was observed a few times. The gene calls are TRBV5-6 and TRBJ1-4; 9 positions agree with TRBD1. The germline V gene has CDR1 SGHDT and CDR2 YYEEEE. The CDR3 sequence is 15 residues long. The V segment lost 2 bases and the J segment 4 bases; nucleotides outside the gene matches: 3. DNA for the CDR3: TGTGCCAGCAGCTTCGGACAGGGGCTTAATGAAAAACTGTTTTTT. Residues: CASSFGQGLNEKLFF.

Here the CDR3 reads CAWTRSGSGSPLHF. CDR3 nucleotides: TGTGCCTGGACCCGGTCAGGGTCCGGGTCACCCCTCCACTTT. The chain employs TRBV30 and TRBJ1-6; D possibly corresponds to TRBD1 (5 bases). V dropped 4 bases and J dropped 10 bases, with 17 bases sitting between them. The CDR3 contains 14 residues. Germline assignment: CDR1 GTSNPN and CDR2 SVGIG (reference sequence).

In DNA form, the CDR3 reads TGTGCCAGCAGCTCCGGGTTTTTCCGCGAGCAGTACTTC. Translation gives CASSSGFFREQYF. V gene TRBV11-1 combines with J gene TRBJ2-7; D uncertain. With 4 bases removed from V and 6 bases from J, the gap between germline ends came to 13 bases. The CDR3 is made up of 13 amino acids. CDR1 and CDR2 (germline): SGHAT, FQDESV (reference sequence).

The gene calls are TRBV4-2 and TRBJ2-1, with 8 nucleotides matching TRBD1. The germline CDR1 and CDR2 sequences are LGHNA and YNFKEQ. CDR3 length: 14 amino acids. V dropped 3 bases and J dropped 5; count of bases not matched to a gene: 3. The CDR3, as DNA: TGTGCCAGCAGCCAGGGACAGGCCGACAATGAGCAGTTCTTC. It is translated as CASSQGQADNEQFF.

The rearrangement uses TRBV28 and TRBJ2-3; a weak D match, TRBD1 (5 bases). V lost 3 bases, J lost 9 bases, and 16 bases lay in between. Germline lookup yields CDR1 MDHEN and CDR2 SYDVKM. The length of the CDR3 is 14 residues. The CDR3 sequence is CASSLDGRVQTQYF. Written as DNA, the CDR3 is TGTGCCAGCAGTTTGGACGGCAGGGTGCAGACGCAGTATTTT.

A remark on this clone: One end of the junction fails to match germline, which may point to a read error. This sequence joins TRBV9 and TRBJ1-2; D is undetermined. Per germline, CDR1 SGDLS and CDR2 YYNGEE. The CDR3 is 8 residues long. CDR3: CASSAQNF. The CDR3 nucleotides are TGTGCCAGCAGCGCACAGAACTTC.

This chain uses TRBV19 with TRBJ2-5, with 10 bases fitting TRBD2. The J call may be in error: the DNA end matches TRBJ2-7 better. Germline assignment: CDR1 LNHDA and CDR2 SQIVND (reference sequence). This CDR3 contains 14 residues. This CDR3 is CASRITSGIYEQYF. Written as DNA, the CDR3 is TGTGCCAGTAGAATAACTAGCGGGATATACGAGCAGTACTTC.